This entry lists 17 T cell receptor beta chains sequenced from one sample in a study of T cells after yellow fever vaccination. Using its own MiXCR run on the 5' RACE reads, TCRdb lists one record per CDR3 protein. The data contain about 340,000 distinct CDR3 sequences, almost 4% of them singletons. Sequencing was performed on PBMCs, taken 5 days after the yellow fever booster vaccination. All receptors come from a man younger than 35 who received the YFV17D yellow fever vaccine.

The CDR3 sequence: CASSLFAQPNSPLHF. The CDR3 region has the DNA TGTGCCAGCAGTTTATTCGCCCAGCCGAATTCACCCCTCCACTTT. This sequence joins TRBV27 and TRBJ1-6, with no clear D. This CDR3 is built from 15 residues. The germline gives CDR1 MNHEY, CDR2 SMNVEV (reference sequence). Trimming stripped 1 base from V and 7 bases from J, with 11 bases between.

This clonotype was recorded at least ten times. The chain couples TRBV18 to TRBJ2-5; D is possibly TRBD1 or TRBD2 (6 bases each). V shed 3 bases and J shed 4 bases, with 12 bases lying between them. Germline V lookup: CDR1 KGHSH, CDR2 LQKENI. The length of the CDR3 is 14 residues. CDR3: CASSPSGGSETQYF. CDR3 in DNA: TGTGCCAGCTCACCGTCCGGGGGCTCAGAGACCCAGTACTTC. Full variable domain (outside the CDR3, taken from reference TRBV18 and TRBJ2-5): NAGVMQNPRHLVRRRGQEARLRCSPMKGHSHVYWYRQLPEEGLKFMVYLQKENIIDESGMPKERFSAEFPKEGPSILRIQQVVRGDSAAYFCASSPSGGSETQYFGPGTRLLVL.

This clonotype was detected only a few times. CDR3 coding DNA: TGTGCCCTTCCAGGCCCAACACTAGCCAAAAACATTCAGTACTTC. Protein product: CALPGPTLAKNIQYF. The chain recombines TRBV7-9 with TRBJ2-4, with D unresolved. The CDR3 has 15 amino acids. Germline V CDR1 and CDR2: SEHNR, FQNEAQ (reference sequence). Trimming stripped 11 bases from V and 0 bases from J, with 17 bases between.

This clonotype was counted a few times. The rearrangement joins TRBV11-2 to TRBJ1-1; D might be TRBD1 (6 bases). Germline CDR1 and CDR2: SGHAT and FQNNGV. The V gene lost 3 bases and the J gene lost 6 bases, with 11 bases spanning the gap. The CDR3 extends over 13 amino acids. The DNA of the CDR3 is TGTGCCAGCAGCTTTACAGGGATGGCTGAAGCTTTCTTT. This codes for CASSFTGMAEAFF.

The rearrangement links TRBV20-1 to TRBJ1-1; D ambiguous. V was clipped by 6 bases and J by 6 bases, with 11 bases between them. This CDR3 is built from 11 residues. CDR1 and CDR2 (germline): DFQATT, SNEGSKA (reference sequence). The CDR3 sequence is CSAHRASEAFF. Here the CDR3 DNA reads TGCAGTGCCCACCGGGCCTCTGAAGCTTTCTTT.

This clonotype was picked up many times. CDR3 in DNA: TGTGCCAGCAGTGGCGCTAGCAGGGGGGAGACCCAGTACTTC. Translated, it gives CASSGASRGETQYF. This chain connects TRBV12-3 or TRBV12-4 to TRBJ2-5; 7 bases fit TRBD1. With V trimmed by 5 bases and J by 5 bases, 8 bases remained unmatched. The CDR3 loop spans 14 amino acids.

This clonotype was counted only a few times. This chain links TRBV5-1 with TRBJ1-4; no firm D call. This CDR3 spans 16 amino acids. Germline CDR1 reads SGHRS; CDR2 reads YFSETQ. Between the trimmed V and J ends, which lost 4 bases and 6 bases, there was a span of 19 bases. CDR3 loop: CASSPNGFHLDEKLFF. CDR3 DNA: TGCGCCAGCAGCCCGAACGGCTTCCATCTTGATGAAAAACTGTTTTTT.

This clonotype has ten or more counts. V usage is TRBV7-2 and J usage is TRBJ2-1, with 7 bases lining up with TRBD1. The CDR3 is 13 amino acids. Trimming removed 6 bases from V and 12 bases from J; junction bases left unmatched: 11. CDR1 SGHTA and CDR2 FQGNSA come from the germline V gene. As DNA, the CDR3 is TGTGCCAGCAGAGATTCGGCCGGGACAGCGCAGTTCTTC. Translation: CASRDSAGTAQFF.

This clonotype was seen ten or more times. This sequence joins TRBV4-1 and TRBJ2-2; 10 bases fit TRBD1. The germline CDR1 and CDR2 sequences are MGHRA and YSYEKL. The junction had 19 bases not matched to a gene; V was cut back by 0 bases and J by 3 bases. The CDR3 totals 22 residues. The chain's CDR3 is CASSQEYLGTGAVRSDTGELFF. The CDR3 DNA follows: TGCGCCAGCAGCCAAGAGTATCTCGGGACAGGGGCTGTTAGAAGCGACACCGGGGAGCTGTTTTTT.

A few counts support this clonotype. This chain uses TRBV12-3 or TRBV12-4 with TRBJ1-3; no firm D call. The CDR3 has 14 amino acids. Trimming cost V 7 bases and J 2 bases, with 12 bases left between them. CDR3: CASTMSGAGNTIYF. CDR3 DNA sequence: TGTGCCAGCACCATGTCCGGGGCTGGAAACACCATATATTTT.

This clonotype was observed at least ten times. In DNA, the CDR3 is TGTGCCAGCAGTCCGAAGAACACCGGGGAGCTGTTTTTT. Protein sequence: CASSPKNTGELFF. V is TRBV6-5 and J is TRBJ2-2; no clear D gene. Trimming left V 5 bases short and J 1 base short, with 5 bases between. There are 13 residues in the CDR3. Germline CDR1 and CDR2: MNHEY and SVGAGI.

This clonotype has at least ten counts. The CDR3, as DNA: TGCGCCAGCAGCTTGGCCGGACAGGGACGTTCCGAGCAGTACGTC. Translated: CASSLAGQGRSEQYV. This chain connects TRBV5-1 to TRBJ2-7; 8 bases fit TRBD1. The J segment lost 6 bases and the V segment lost 0 bases, leaving 8 bases of the junction unmatched. CDR1 SGHRS and CDR2 YFSETQ come from the germline V gene. The CDR3 consists of 15 residues.

This clonotype has only a few counts. V gene TRBV10-3 combines with J gene TRBJ2-6; tentatively, D is TRBD1 (6 bases). The CDR3 length is 16 residues. Germline V gene sequence: CDR1 ENHRY, CDR2 SYGVKD. V lost 4 bases to trimming and J lost 3 bases, with 13 bases between them. The CDR3 is CAISGTGLRGANVLTF. Here the CDR3 DNA reads TGTGCCATCAGTGGCACAGGGTTGCGTGGGGCCAACGTCCTGACTTTC.

This clonotype appeared many times. This chain links TRBV7-2 with TRBJ2-5; no definite D call. The CDR3 length is 16 residues. The V gene lost 3 bases and the J gene lost 4 bases, with 18 bases spanning the gap. Germline values: CDR1 SGHTA, CDR2 FQGNSA. The chain's CDR3 is CASSFQAVTMLETQYF. CDR3 bases: TGTGCCAGCAGCTTTCAGGCGGTGACGATGTTAGAGACCCAGTACTTC.

CDR3 bases: TGTGCCAGCAGCGTAGGGAACTATGGCTACACCTTC. Amino acids: CASSVGNYGYTF. The V call is TRBV9, the J call TRBJ1-2; no firm D call. Germline lookup yields CDR1 SGDLS and CDR2 YYNGEE. This CDR3 has 12 amino acids. V dropped 0 bases and J dropped 2 bases, with 2 bases sitting between them.

This clonotype was found many times. The chain is built from TRBV18 and TRBJ2-7; the D is unclear. Trimming took 4 bases from V and 2 from J, leaving 12 bases between them. CDR3 length: 14 amino acids. Germline values: CDR1 KGHSH, CDR2 LQKENI. As DNA, the CDR3 is TGTGCCAGCTCACGCCCGCCGGAACCCTACGAGCAGTACTTC. The encoded protein is CASSRPPEPYEQYF.

In its sample, this clonotype was seen a few times. The chain employs TRBV28 and TRBJ1-5, with 8 positions matching TRBD1. CDR3 length: 13 amino acids. The germline CDR1 and CDR2 sequences are MDHEN and SYDVKM. The junction had 5 bases not matched to a gene; V was cut back by 5 bases and J by 8 bases. The CDR3 loop is CASSPGQGKPQHF. The CDR3 DNA reads TGTGCCAGCAGTCCCGGACAGGGAAAGCCCCAGCATTTT.